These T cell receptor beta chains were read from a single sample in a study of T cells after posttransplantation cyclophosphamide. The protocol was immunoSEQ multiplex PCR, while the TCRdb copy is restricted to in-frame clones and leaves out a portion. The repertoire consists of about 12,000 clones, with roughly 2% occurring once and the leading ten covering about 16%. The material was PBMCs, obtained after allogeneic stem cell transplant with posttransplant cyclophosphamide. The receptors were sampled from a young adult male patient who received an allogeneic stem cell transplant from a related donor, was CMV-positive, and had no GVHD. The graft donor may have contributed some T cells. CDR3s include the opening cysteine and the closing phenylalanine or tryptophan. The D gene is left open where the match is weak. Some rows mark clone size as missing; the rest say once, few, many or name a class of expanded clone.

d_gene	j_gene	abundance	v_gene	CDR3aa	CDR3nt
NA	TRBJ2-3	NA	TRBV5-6	CASTLDRAYSTDTQYF	TGTGCCAGCACCCTCGACAGAGCCTATAGCACAGATACGCAGTATTTT
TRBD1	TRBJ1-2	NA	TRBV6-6	CASSYGTGYYGYTF	TGTGCCAGCAGTTACGGGACAGGGTACTATGGCTACACCTTC
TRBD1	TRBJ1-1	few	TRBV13	CASSTRQGNNAFF	TGTGCCAGCAGCACCCGACAGGGGAACAACGCTTTCTTT
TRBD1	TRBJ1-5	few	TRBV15	CATSRDYQGVPQHF	TGTGCCACCAGCAGAGATTACCAGGGGGTGCCCCAGCATTTT
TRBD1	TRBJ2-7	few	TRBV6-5	CASSVQGLGEQYF	TGTGCCAGCAGTGTACAGGGGCTAGGCGAGCAGTACTTC
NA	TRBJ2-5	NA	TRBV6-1	CATSWAGWETQYF	TGTGCCACAAGCTGGGCGGGGTGGGAGACCCAGTACTTC
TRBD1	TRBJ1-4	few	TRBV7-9	CASSSDRDGTNEKLFF	TGTGCCAGCAGCTCGGACAGGGATGGCACTAATGAAAAACTGTTTTTT
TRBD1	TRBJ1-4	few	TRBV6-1	CASSPSGTVAEKLFF	TGTGCCAGCAGTCCTTCCGGGACAGTTGCCGAAAAACTGTTTTTT
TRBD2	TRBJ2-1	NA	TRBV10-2	CASAVSGGYNEQFF	TGCGCCAGCGCGGTTAGCGGGGGTTACAATGAGCAGTTCTTC
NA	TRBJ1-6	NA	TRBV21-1	CASSKGGGLGDSPLHF	TGTGCCAGCAGCAAAGGAGGTGGCCTAGGGGATTCACCCCTCCACTTT